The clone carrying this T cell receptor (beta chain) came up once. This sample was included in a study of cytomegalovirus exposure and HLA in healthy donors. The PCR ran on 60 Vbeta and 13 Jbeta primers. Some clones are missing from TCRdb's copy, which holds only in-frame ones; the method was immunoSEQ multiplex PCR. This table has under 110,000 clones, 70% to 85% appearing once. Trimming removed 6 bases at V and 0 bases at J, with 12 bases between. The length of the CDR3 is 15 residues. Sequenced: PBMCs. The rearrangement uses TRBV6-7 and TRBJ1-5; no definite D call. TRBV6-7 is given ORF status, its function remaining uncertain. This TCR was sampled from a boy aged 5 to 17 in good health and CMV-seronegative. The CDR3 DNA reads TGTGCCAGCAGACCGGAGACGGATAGCAATCAGCCCCAGCATTTT. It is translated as CASRPETDSNQPQHF.